The 25 T cell receptor beta chains listed next were all sequenced from one sample in a study of OX40 agonist ivuxolimab in advanced cancers. Clones were sequenced by immunoSEQ multiplex PCR, and TCRdb holds only the in-frame ones, with some missing. The sample has about 80,000 clones, around four fifths seen once. This material consisted of CD4+ or CD8+ T cells sorted from blood, taken in a trial of the OX40 agonist ivuxolimab. These receptors originate from an adult with an advanced solid tumor such as melanoma, head and neck, liver or kidney cancer.

The chain uses TRBV21-1 and TRBJ2-5; the table's D call TRBD2 went unverified against the DNA. TRBV21-1 is a pseudogene segment. CDR3 length equals 17 residues. The CDR3 here is CASSNRIGRGRGETQYF. DNA of the CDR3: TGTGCCAGCAGCAATAGGATCGGGAGGGGGCGCGGGGAGACCCAGTACTTC.

The genes are TRBV6-1 and TRBJ2-5; D remains ambiguous. The CDR3 runs 13 residues. V was cut by 5 bases and J by 2 bases, with 9 bases left in between. Germline CDR1 is MNHNS and CDR2 is SASEGT. The CDR3 spells CASSRTVQETQYF. The CDR3, as DNA: TGTGCCAGCAGTAGAACAGTTCAAGAGACCCAGTACTTC.

The genes are TRBV30 and TRBJ2-7; 8 nucleotides line up with TRBD2. This CDR3 is built from 13 residues. In germline, CDR1 is GTSNPN, CDR2 SVGIG (reference sequence). After removal of 1 base from V and 2 bases from J, the junction contained 1 base not matched to a gene. The CDR3 nucleotides read TGTGCCTGGAGTGGCGGGGGGCCCTACGAGCAGTACTTC. Amino acids: CAWSGGGPYEQYF.

The J gene is TRBJ1-2, the V gene TRBV18, with D maybe TRBD1 (5 bases). The germline V and J ends were trimmed by 3 bases and 6 bases, with 14 bases remaining between them. CDR1 is KGHSH, CDR2 LQKENI, per germline. The CDR3 covers 14 residues. CDR3 in amino acids: CASSPSGVSNGYTF. The CDR3 coding sequence is TGTGCCAGCTCACCGTCGGGGGTATCTAATGGCTACACCTTC.

The chain couples TRBV28 to TRBJ2-5, with 8 bases identical to TRBD2. Germline trimming cut 7 bases from V and 5 bases from J; bases unmatched to any gene: 6. The CDR3 runs to 13 residues. Germline lookup yields CDR1 MDHEN and CDR2 SYDVKM. The CDR3 sequence: CASILSGAETQYF. CDR3 DNA: TGTGCCAGCATCCTTAGCGGGGCTGAGACCCAGTACTTC.

The J gene is TRBJ2-2, the V gene TRBV5-8; D not resolved. Germline V CDR1 and CDR2: SGHTS, YDEGEE. V lost 0 bases, J lost 6 bases, and 6 bases lay in between. CDR3 length: 13 amino acids. The CDR3 DNA reads TGTGCCAGCAGCTTGGTTAAGGCCGGGGAGCTGTTTTTT. It yields the protein CASSLVKAGELFF.

The chain combines TRBV5-4 with TRBJ1-2, with TRBD1 identical over 10 bases. This CDR3 has 15 residues. With V trimmed by 0 bases and J by 6 bases, 5 bases remained unmatched. Germline V gene data show CDR1 as SGHNT and CDR2 as YYREEE (reference sequence). The CDR3 reads CASSLGGTGEDGYTF. DNA of the CDR3: TGTGCCAGCAGCTTGGGTGGGACAGGGGAGGATGGCTACACCTTC.

The chain is built from TRBV4-3 and TRBJ2-7, with 7 bases aligning to TRBD1. The V gene end was trimmed by 0 bases and the J gene end by 7 bases; junction bases not matched to a gene: 9. The CDR3 spans 15 residues. CDR1 is LGHNA, CDR2 YSLEER, per germline. The CDR3 loop reads CASSQDGADRVEQYF. CDR3 in DNA: TGCGCCAGCAGCCAAGATGGGGCAGACAGGGTGGAGCAGTACTTC.

V and J are TRBV11-2 and TRBJ2-7, with TRBD1 matching 7 bases. V lost 1 base to trimming and J lost 1 base; unmatched junction nucleotides: 4. CDR3 length: 15 amino acids. Germline V lookup: CDR1 SGHAT, CDR2 FQNNGV. In DNA, the CDR3 is TGTGCCAGCAGCTTAGCCCCGGGACAGTCCTACGAGCAGTACTTC. Amino acid sequence: CASSLAPGQSYEQYF.

V and J are TRBV6-5 and TRBJ2-7; 7 nucleotides agree with TRBD1. The CDR3 runs 12 residues. The V segment lost 5 bases and the J segment 5 bases; nucleotides outside the gene matches: 3. Germline V lookup: CDR1 MNHEY, CDR2 SVGAGI. CDR3 amino acids: CASSLTGDEQYF. DNA for the CDR3: TGTGCCAGCAGTCTTACAGGGGACGAGCAGTACTTC.

V usage is TRBV19 and J usage is TRBJ1-2, with TRBD1 matching over 9 bases. Germline V gene sequence: CDR1 LNHDA, CDR2 SQIVND (reference sequence). The CDR3 extends over 15 amino acids. Unmatched junction bases numbered 11, after V lost 5 bases and J lost 7 bases. CDR3 sequence: CASSLNRGRVIGYTF. The CDR3 DNA sequence: TGTGCCAGTAGTCTGAACAGGGGGCGGGTAATTGGCTACACCTTC.

The chain couples TRBV7-6 to TRBJ2-2; 9 nucleotides line up with TRBD2. This CDR3 region has 17 residues. Germline CDR1 reads SGHVS; CDR2 reads FNYEAQ. V lost 6 bases and J lost 1; bases outside the gene matches: 9. CDR3 loop: CASRTQASGVNTGELFF. The CDR3 DNA sequence: TGTGCCAGCAGAACACAGGCTAGCGGGGTGAACACCGGGGAGCTGTTTTTT.

This chain uses TRBV9 with TRBJ2-7; TRBD1 agrees at 7 bases. The V segment lost 4 bases and the J segment 2 bases; nucleotides outside the gene matches: 6. The CDR3 length is 14 residues. Germline V lookup: CDR1 SGDLS, CDR2 YYNGEE. CDR3 in amino acids: CASSLGQDTYEQYF. In DNA form, the CDR3 reads TGTGCCAGCAGCCTAGGACAGGACACCTACGAGCAGTACTTC.

The chain couples TRBV4-3 to TRBJ1-2; 8 bases are a match to TRBD1. The CDR3 runs 16 residues. V lost 0 bases, J lost 0 bases, and 3 bases stayed unmatched. Germline V gene data show CDR1 as LGHNA and CDR2 as YSLEER. The CDR3 DNA reads TGCGCCAGCAGCCAAGACCCACAGGGGGCTAACTATGGCTACACCTTC. This encodes CASSQDPQGANYGYTF.

The chain recombines TRBV5-5 with TRBJ1-5; D unclear. The CDR3 covers 16 residues. The V gene lost 4 bases and the J gene lost 5 bases, with 19 bases spanning the gap. Germline loops: CDR1 SGHKS, CDR2 YYEKEE (reference sequence). CDR3 in amino acids: CASSPGIRTVDQPQHF. The DNA of the CDR3 is TGTGCCAGCAGCCCGGGAATACGGACGGTAGATCAGCCCCAGCATTTT.

The chain links TRBV10-3 to TRBJ2-3; 10 bases line up with TRBD2. The CDR3 has 15 amino acids. Germline assignment: CDR1 ENHRY and CDR2 SYGVKD. V trimming: 8 bases; J trimming: 5 bases; junction bases outside the gene matches: 10. Here the CDR3 DNA reads TGTGCCATCTCCTTCCTAGCGGGGGATGAAGATACGCAGTATTTT. Its protein is CAISFLAGDEDTQYF.

This rearrangement joins TRBV5-1 to TRBJ1-4, with D possibly TRBD1 on 5 matching bases. Germline-derived CDR1 and CDR2 are SGHRS and YFSETQ. The CDR3 runs 13 residues. The V and J ends lost 7 bases and 8 bases respectively, with 15 bases between them. CDR3 sequence reads: CASRGGDEEKLFF. The CDR3 bases are TGCGCCAGCCGAGGAGGGGACGAGGAAAAACTGTTTTTT.

The J gene is TRBJ1-2, the V gene TRBV19; D gene ambiguous. CDR1 and CDR2 from the germline V gene are LNHDA and SQIVND (reference sequence). The CDR3 is 12 amino acids. Trimming stripped 7 bases from V and 2 bases from J, with 8 bases between. The CDR3 loop is CASKGSNYGYTF. The CDR3 DNA is TGTGCCAGTAAAGGAAGCAACTATGGCTACACCTTC.

This rearrangement joins TRBV28 to TRBJ1-2; D might be TRBD1 (6 bases). V shed 5 bases and J shed 4 bases, with 17 bases lying between them. CDR1 and CDR2 from the germline V gene are MDHEN and SYDVKM. CDR3 length equals 15 residues. The CDR3 region has the DNA TGTGCCAGCAGTAACTCTTTGACAGGCTTCTATGGCTACACCTTC. It yields the protein CASSNSLTGFYGYTF.

In regard to this clone: The same CDR3 can be traced to other DNA sequences in this sample. DNA of the CDR3: TGTGCCAGCAGTTTCCGGGCAGGAGAGGCGGGGGAGCTGTTTTTT. Translation gives CASSFRAGEAGELFF. V usage is TRBV27 and J usage is TRBJ2-2; D remains ambiguous. Germline CDR1 reads MNHEY; CDR2 reads SMNVEV (reference sequence). With 3 bases removed from V and 8 bases from J, the gap between germline ends came to 16 bases. The CDR3 consists of 15 residues.

This chain uses TRBV5-1 with TRBJ2-3, with no clear D. The V and J ends lost 0 bases and 2 bases respectively, with 7 bases between them. The CDR3 consists of 14 residues. The germline CDR1 and CDR2 sequences are SGHRS and YFSETQ. The CDR3 spells CASSLGQYTDTQYF. CDR3 coding DNA: TGCGCCAGCAGCTTGGGGCAGTACACAGATACGCAGTATTTT.

The chain employs TRBV4-3 and TRBJ2-5; 9 bases are shared with TRBD2. Losses at the gene ends were 1 base for V and 5 bases for J; bases not matched to a gene: 8. The germline V gene encodes CDR1 LGHNA and CDR2 YSLEER. CDR3 length equals 16 residues. The CDR3 region has the DNA TGCGCCAGCAGCCAAGGAGTAGCGGGGGAGAAGGAGACCCAGTACTTC. It translates to CASSQGVAGEKETQYF.

The rearrangement joins TRBV12-5 to TRBJ1-5; D gene ambiguous. Germline loops: CDR1 LGHNT, CDR2 FRNRAP. The CDR3 runs 11 residues. V was trimmed by 8 bases and J by 1 base, leaving 3 bases between them. The CDR3 region is CASQSNQPQHF. The CDR3 bases are TGTGCTAGTCAAAGCAATCAGCCCCAGCATTTT.

J is TRBJ2-5 and V is TRBV4-2, with D possibly being TRBD1 or TRBD2 (5 bases each). The CDR3 is made up of 14 amino acids. CDR1 LGHNA and CDR2 YNFKEQ come from the germline V gene. The V gene lost 0 bases and the J gene lost 5 bases, with 10 bases spanning the gap. CDR3 DNA: TGTGCCAGCAGCCAAGAAGAAGGGACCGAGACCCAGTACTTC. Translation gives CASSQEEGTETQYF.

V and J are TRBV5-4 and TRBJ2-5; D gene uncertain. The last part of the DNA fits TRBJ2-7 better; the J call may be wrong. Germline V gene lookup returns CDR1 SGHNT and CDR2 YYREEE (reference sequence). The CDR3 totals 14 residues. This CDR3 reads CASSFRGGSYEQYF. As DNA, the CDR3 is TGTGCCAGCAGCTTCCGCGGTGGCTCCTACGAGCAGTACTTC.